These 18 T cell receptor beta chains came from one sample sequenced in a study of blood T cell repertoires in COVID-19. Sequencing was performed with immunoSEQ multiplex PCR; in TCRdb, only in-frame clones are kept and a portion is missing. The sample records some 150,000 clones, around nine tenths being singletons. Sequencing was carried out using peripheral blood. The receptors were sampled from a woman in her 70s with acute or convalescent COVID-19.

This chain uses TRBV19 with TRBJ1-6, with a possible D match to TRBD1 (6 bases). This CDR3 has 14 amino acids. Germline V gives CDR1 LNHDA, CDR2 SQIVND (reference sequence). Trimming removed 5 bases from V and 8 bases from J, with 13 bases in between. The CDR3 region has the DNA TGTGCCAGTAGTCTACAGGGAGAGGATTCACCCCTCCACTTT. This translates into CASSLQGEDSPLHF.

The CDR3 DNA is TGTGCCAGCTCCCAGTCTAACTATGGCTACACCTTC. Encoded protein: CASSQSNYGYTF. The rearrangement uses TRBV14 and TRBJ1-2; no definite D call. This CDR3 contains 12 residues. Germline CDR1 is SGHDN and CDR2 is FVKESK. V was pared by 8 bases and J by 0 bases, with 7 bases between.

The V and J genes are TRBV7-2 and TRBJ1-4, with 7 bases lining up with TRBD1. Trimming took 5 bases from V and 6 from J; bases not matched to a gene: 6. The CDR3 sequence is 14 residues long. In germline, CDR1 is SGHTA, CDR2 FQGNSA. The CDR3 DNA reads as TGTGCCAGCAGCAGACAGGGTAGAGATGAAAAACTGTTTTTT. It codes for CASSRQGRDEKLFF.

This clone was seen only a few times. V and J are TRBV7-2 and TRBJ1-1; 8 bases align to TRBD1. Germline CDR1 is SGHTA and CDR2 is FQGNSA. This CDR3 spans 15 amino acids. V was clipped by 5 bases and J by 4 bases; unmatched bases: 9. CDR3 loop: CASSPRQGTGTEAFF. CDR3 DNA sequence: TGTGCCAGCAGCCCCCGACAGGGGACTGGCACTGAAGCTTTCTTT.

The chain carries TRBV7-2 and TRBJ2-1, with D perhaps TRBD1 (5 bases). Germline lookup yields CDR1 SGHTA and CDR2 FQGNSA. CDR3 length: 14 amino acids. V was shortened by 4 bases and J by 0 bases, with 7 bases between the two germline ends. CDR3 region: CASSWQGSYNEQFF. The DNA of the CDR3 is TGTGCCAGCAGCTGGCAGGGCTCCTACAATGAGCAGTTCTTC.

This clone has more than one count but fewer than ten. CDR3 bases: TGTGCCAGCAGTTTAGGGGCCCAAATTAAACAGGGCTATAATGAAAAACTGTTTTTT. Residues: CASSLGAQIKQGYNEKLFF. V is TRBV6-9 and J is TRBJ1-4; tentative D call: TRBD1 (6 bases). Germline V gives CDR1 MNHGY, CDR2 SVAAGI. The CDR3 sequence is 19 residues long. V was pared by 4 bases and J by 4 bases, with 25 bases between.

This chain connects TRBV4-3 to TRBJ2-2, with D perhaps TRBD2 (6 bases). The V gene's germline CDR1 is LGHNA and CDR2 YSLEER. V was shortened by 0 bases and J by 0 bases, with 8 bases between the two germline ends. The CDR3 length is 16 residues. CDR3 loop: CASSQEGLTNTGELFF. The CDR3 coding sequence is TGCGCCAGCAGCCAAGAGGGACTGACGAACACCGGGGAGCTGTTTTTT.

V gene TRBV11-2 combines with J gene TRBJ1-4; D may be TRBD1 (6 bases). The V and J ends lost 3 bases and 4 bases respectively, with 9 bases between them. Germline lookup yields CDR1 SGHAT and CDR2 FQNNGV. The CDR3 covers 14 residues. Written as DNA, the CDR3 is TGTGCCAGCAGCTTCGACAGGTTTAATGAAAAACTGTTTTTT. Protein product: CASSFDRFNEKLFF.

The CDR3 nucleotides are TGTGCCAGCAGCTTAGATCAGGGATCACCCCTCCACTTT. It specifies CASSLDQGSPLHF. This chain uses TRBV11-3 with TRBJ1-6; maybe TRBD1 (5 bases). CDR1 is SGHNT, CDR2 YENEEA, per germline. The CDR3 consists of 13 residues. Deletions cut 0 bases from V and 10 bases from J, with 7 bases between.

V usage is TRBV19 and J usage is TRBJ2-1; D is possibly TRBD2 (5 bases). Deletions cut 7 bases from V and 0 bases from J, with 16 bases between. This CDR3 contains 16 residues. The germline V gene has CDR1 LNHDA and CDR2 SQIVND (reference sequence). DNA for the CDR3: TGTGCCAGTACCGAGGGTGGACGGAGCTCCTACAATGAGCAGTTCTTC. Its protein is CASTEGGRSSYNEQFF.

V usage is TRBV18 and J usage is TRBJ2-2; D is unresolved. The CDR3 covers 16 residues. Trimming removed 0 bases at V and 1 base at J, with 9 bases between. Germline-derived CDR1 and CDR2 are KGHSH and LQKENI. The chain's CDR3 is CASSPPNSRNTGELFF. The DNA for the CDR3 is TGTGCCAGCTCACCACCGAACAGCCGGAACACCGGGGAGCTGTTTTTT.

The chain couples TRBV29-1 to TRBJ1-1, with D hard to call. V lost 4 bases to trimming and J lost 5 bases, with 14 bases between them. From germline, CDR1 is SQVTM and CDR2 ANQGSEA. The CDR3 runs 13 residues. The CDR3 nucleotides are TGCAGCGTTGTCCGGGAGATTGGGACTGAAGCTTTCTTT. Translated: CSVVREIGTEAFF.

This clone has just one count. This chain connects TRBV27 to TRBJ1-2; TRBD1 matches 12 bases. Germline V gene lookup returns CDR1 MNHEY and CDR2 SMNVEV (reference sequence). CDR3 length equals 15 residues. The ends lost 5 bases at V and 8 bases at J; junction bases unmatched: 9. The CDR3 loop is CASSPRGQGASGYTF. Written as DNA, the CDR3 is TGTGCCAGCAGTCCGAGGGGACAGGGGGCGAGCGGCTACACCTTC.

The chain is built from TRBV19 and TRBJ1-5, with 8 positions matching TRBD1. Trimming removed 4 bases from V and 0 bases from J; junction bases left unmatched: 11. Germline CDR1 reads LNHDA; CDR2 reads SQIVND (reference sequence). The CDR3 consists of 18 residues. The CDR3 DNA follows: TGTGCCAGTAGTACAGGACAGGGCCAATTTTATAGCAATCAGCCCCAGCATTTT. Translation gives CASSTGQGQFYSNQPQHF.

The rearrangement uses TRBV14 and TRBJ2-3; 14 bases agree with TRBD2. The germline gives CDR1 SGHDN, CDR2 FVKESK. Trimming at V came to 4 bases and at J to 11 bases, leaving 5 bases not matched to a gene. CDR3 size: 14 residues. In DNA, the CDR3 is TGTGCCAGCAGCCCGGGACTAGCGGGGGTATGGCAGTATTTT. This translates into CASSPGLAGVWQYF.

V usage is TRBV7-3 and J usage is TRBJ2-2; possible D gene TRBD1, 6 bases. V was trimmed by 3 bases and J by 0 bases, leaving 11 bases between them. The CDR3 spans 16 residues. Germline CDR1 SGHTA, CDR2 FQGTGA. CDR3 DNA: TGTGCCAGCAGCTTTGCCGGGACACCGAACACCGGGGAGCTGTTTTTT. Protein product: CASSFAGTPNTGELFF. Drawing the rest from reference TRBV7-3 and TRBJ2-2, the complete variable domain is GAGVSQTPSNKVTEKGKYVELRCDPISGHTALYWYRQSLGQGPEFLIYFQGTGAADDSGLPNDRFFAVRPEGSVSTLKIQRTERGDSAVYLCASSFAGTPNTGELFFGEGSRLTVL.

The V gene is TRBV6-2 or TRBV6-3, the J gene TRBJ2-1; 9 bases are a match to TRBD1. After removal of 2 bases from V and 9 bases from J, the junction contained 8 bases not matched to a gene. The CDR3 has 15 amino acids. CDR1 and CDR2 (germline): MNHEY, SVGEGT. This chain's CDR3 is CASSYRRDRAGEQFF. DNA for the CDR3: TGTGCCAGCAGTTACCGCCGGGACAGGGCCGGTGAGCAGTTCTTC.

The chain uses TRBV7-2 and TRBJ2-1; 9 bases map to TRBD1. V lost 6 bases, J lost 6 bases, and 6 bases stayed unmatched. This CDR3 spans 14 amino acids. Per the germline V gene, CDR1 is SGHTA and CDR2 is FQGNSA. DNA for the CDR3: TGTGCCAGCAGAGACAGGGGGGGTTCCAATGAGCAGTTCTTC. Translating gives CASRDRGGSNEQFF.